This T cell receptor (beta chain) derives from a study of shared clonotypes between healthy human individuals (TCRdb year 2020). Background on the whole study: The cohort included a few men and a couple of women between 18 and 49 years of age. Libraries were prepared and TCR repertoires were sequenced by different laboratories using diverse techniques, in order to increase sequencing depth and limit assay-specific biases. Leukapheresis yielded between about 0.9 and 10 billion PBMCs per donor. For each donor, CD4 naive and CD4 memory were each given three plates, CD8 naive was given two plates, and CD8 memory was given one plate. To estimate repertoire size and how much clonotypes are shared between individuals, the study performed deep sequencing of blood TCR repertoires from five healthy adults. Study-wide findings and limitations: Clonotypes shared by all four sorted-subset donors showed higher generation probabilities than non-shared clonotypes. Sampling was limited to blood, and TCR repertoires in tissue likely differ from TCR repertoires in blood. Rarefaction of sorted-subset datasets indicated incomplete sequencing despite the large sequencing depth. Because the study included only a small number of donors, the genetic and exposure-history diversity represented was limited. Pairwise subsampling indicated that sequencing depth was expected to affect the degree of clonotype sharing among donors. Naive subsets generally had larger estimated clonotype richness than memory subsets. Sharing across a handful of donors was observed for about 5% of naive CD4, 3.5% of naive CD8, about 2.5% of memory CD4, and roughly 0.4% of memory CD8 clonotypes.

This clone was detected once. It has no known antigen specificity. Within one base of it there is no much larger clone, and no base qualities were kept. Spanning cysteine to phenylalanine, the CDR3 consists of 13 amino acids. The retained sequence is limited to the CDR3, 39 bases, with the frame set at the first base. The germline V gene (reference sequence) provides CDR1 WNHNN and CDR2 SYGVQD. V is pared back by 7 bases and J by 5 bases, with 12 bases lying between the germline termini. For the CD8 naive samples, CD45RO-negative cells were positively selected for CCR7, yielding a CD45RA+CCR7+ population from which TemRA cells were excluded. Healthy HIV-negative adults with no recently reported acute infections or vaccinations were included as donors. All donors were Caucasian adults living in Nashville, Tennessee, USA. After blood collection by leukapheresis, PBMCs were isolated using Ficoll-Histopaque density gradient centrifugation and then cryopreserved in the vapor phase of liquid nitrogen. Purity and quantity of every magnetically sorted T cell population were checked by analytical flow cytometry. Genomic DNA was isolated from each sorted fraction and quantified by UV absorbance on a Nanodrop 2000c.

TCR CDR3 regions were amplified from genomic DNA by multiplex PCR using the deep immunoSEQ assay. Genomic DNA extracted from each cell subset was distributed evenly over all wells of several immunoSEQ 96-well plates, and each plate served as one replicate. For sorted subsets, 150 to 200 ng genomic DNA, equal to some 28,000 T cell genomes, was loaded into each replicate PCR. The purified libraries were quantified using a Qubit 3.0 fluorometer, sized with a Bioanalyzer 2100, and then quantified again using the KAPA Library Quantification kit. Every immunoSEQ 96-well plate was sequenced on a dedicated single-read 150-cycle Illumina NextSeq 550 flow cell. In the authors' own workflow: Because only junctional sequences without quality scores were contained in the immunoSEQ output, filtering matching that applied to full-length reads could not be performed. Sequences were annotated with PyIR, a Python wrapper for IgBLAST v1.9, using IMGT germline references to assign V/J genes and CDR3. Reads were filtered out if the reads had weak V/J assignments (E-value above 1e-6), no CDR3, stop codons, out-of-frame junctions, or ambiguous translated residues. V3J clonotypes were defined as sequences sharing an identical inferred V gene, J gene, and CDR3 amino acid sequence. Percentage overlap between repertoires was calculated by dividing the number of shared unique clonotypes by the size of the smaller repertoire. Richness of each repertoire was evaluated using RTK rarefaction, the Chao1 estimator, and Recon v2.1 estimates of unobserved clonotypes. Generation probabilities were computed with OLGA for all TCRbeta clonotypes obtained by the gDNA method from a handful of donors. Drawn from immuneACCESS, this table holds only the in-frame rearrangements with V and J called that TCRdb kept. Clones are partly lost; checked studies trace under half to an unresolved V gene and leave the rest unexplained. From that table come the V and J calls and clone size; the DNA was used to work out D and trimming. The sample table shows about 2.2 million clones, and about 93% are seen once. Under 2% of the sample lies in the top ten.

The sample was naive CD8+ T cells from PBMCs. The cell subset or site label corresponds to: CD45RA+CCR7+. The receptor chain draws on TRBV10-1 and TRBJ2-1, with TRBD2 tentatively as D gene (5 bases match). The TCR originated in a man in his late teens or twenties in good health. Some clones in this sample may be carry-over from other donors' samples. The CDR3 region reads CASTPGKDNEQFF. The DNA is as follows: TGCGCCAGCACACCCGGGAAGGACAATGAGCAGTTCTTC.